This T cell receptor beta chain was recorded in a study of cytomegalovirus exposure and HLA in healthy donors. As for the study in general: Unique TCRs numbering around 80 million, obtained from HLA-typed donors, made up an early data release.

On this clone itself: The antigen is undetermined.

Findings of the study overall: Immune exposure data for these donors was limited to CMV serostatus. TCR beta sequences numbering around 15,000 were associated with HLA alleles at 0.05 false discovery rate in a later analysis.

Vbeta (60) and Jbeta (13) primers were used in the PCR. The protocol was immunoSEQ multiplex PCR, while the TCRdb copy is restricted to in-frame clones and leaves out a portion. The repertoire consists of under 200,000 clones, with approximately 84% occurring once and the leading ten covering approximately 0.26%. The CDR3 consists of 14 residues. The V gene end was trimmed by 5 bases and the J gene end by 4 bases; junction bases not matched to a gene: 6. Germline V gene data show CDR1 as PRHDT and CDR2 as FYEKMQ (reference sequence). Though nominally healthy at sampling, donors likely had unrecorded immune exposures.

The V gene is TRBV13, the J gene TRBJ1-2; TRBD1 matches 8 bases. Sequenced material: PBMCs. The sequence came from a boy aged 5-17 years in good health and CMV-seronegative. This CDR3 is CASSAIGTGYGYTF. CDR3 sequence (DNA): TGTGCCAGCAGCGCCATCGGGACAGGCTATGGCTACACCTTC. The complete variable domain, with remaining parts taken from reference TRBV13 and TRBJ1-2, reads AAGVIQSPRHLIKEKRETATLKCYPIPRHDTVYWYQQGPGQDPQFLISFYEKMQSDKGSIPDRFSAQQFSDYHSELNMSSLELGDSALYFCASSAIGTGYGYTFGSGTRLTVV.